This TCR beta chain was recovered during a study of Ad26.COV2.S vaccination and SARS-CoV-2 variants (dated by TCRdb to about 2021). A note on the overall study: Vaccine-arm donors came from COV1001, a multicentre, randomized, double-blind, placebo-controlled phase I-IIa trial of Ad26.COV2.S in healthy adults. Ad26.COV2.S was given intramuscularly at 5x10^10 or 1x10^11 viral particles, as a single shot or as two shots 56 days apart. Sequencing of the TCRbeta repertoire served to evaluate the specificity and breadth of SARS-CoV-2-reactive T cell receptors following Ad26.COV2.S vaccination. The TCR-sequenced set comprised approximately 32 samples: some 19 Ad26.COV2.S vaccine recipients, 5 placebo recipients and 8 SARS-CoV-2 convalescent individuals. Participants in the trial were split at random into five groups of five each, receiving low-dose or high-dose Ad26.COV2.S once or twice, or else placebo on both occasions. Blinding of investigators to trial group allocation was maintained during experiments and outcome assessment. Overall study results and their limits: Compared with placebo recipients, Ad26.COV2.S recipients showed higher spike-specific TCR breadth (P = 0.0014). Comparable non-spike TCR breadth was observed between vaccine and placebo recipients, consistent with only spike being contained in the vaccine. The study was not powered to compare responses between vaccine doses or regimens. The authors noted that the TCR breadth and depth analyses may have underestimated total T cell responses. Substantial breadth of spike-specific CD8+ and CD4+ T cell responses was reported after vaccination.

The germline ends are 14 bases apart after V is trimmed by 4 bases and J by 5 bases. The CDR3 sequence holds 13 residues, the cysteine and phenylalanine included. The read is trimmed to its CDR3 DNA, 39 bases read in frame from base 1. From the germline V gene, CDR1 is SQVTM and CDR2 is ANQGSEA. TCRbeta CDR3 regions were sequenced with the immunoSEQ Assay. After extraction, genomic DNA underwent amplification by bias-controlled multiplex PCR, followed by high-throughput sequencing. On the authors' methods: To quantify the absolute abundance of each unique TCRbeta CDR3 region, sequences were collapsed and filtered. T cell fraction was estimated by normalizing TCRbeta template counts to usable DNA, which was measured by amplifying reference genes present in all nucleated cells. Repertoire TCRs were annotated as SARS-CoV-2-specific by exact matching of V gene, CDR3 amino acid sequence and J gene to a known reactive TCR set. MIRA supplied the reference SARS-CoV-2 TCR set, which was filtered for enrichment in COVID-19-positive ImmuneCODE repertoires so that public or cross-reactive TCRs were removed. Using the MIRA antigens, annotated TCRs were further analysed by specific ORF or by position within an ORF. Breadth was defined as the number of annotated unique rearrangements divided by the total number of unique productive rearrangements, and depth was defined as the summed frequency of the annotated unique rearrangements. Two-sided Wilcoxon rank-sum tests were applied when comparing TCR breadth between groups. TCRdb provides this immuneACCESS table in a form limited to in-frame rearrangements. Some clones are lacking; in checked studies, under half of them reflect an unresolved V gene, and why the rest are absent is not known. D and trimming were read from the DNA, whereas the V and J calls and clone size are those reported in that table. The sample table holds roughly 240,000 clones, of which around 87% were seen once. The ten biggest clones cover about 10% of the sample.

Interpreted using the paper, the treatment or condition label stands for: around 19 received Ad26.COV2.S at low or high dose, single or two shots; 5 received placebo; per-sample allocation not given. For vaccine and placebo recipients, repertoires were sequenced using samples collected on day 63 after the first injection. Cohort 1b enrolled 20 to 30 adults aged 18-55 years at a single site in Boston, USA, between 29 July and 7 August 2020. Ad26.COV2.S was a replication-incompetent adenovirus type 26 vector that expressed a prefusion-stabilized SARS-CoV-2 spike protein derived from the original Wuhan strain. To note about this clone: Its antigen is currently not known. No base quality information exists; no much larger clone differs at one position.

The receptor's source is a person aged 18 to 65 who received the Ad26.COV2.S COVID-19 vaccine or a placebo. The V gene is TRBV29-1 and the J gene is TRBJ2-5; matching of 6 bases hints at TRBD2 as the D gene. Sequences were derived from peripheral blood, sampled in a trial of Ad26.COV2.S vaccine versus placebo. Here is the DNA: TGCAGCGTTGGTTCCTTGGGGGGTGAGACCCAGTACTTC. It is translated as CSVGSLGGETQYF.